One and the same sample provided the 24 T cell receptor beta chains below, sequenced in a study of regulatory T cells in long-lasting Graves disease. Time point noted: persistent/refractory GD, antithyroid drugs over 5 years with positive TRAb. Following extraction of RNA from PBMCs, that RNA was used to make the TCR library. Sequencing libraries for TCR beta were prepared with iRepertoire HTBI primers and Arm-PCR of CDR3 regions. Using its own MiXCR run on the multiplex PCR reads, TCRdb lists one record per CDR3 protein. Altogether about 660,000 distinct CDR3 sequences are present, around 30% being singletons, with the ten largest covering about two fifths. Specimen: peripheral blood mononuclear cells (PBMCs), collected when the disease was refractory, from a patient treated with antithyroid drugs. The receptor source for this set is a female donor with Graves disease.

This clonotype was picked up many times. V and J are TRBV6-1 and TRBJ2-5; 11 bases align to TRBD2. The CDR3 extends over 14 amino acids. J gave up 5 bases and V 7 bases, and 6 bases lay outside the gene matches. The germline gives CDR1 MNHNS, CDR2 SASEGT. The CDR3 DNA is TGTGCCAGCAAACTAGCGGGAGAGGCGGAGACCCAGTACTTC. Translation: CASKLAGEAETQYF.

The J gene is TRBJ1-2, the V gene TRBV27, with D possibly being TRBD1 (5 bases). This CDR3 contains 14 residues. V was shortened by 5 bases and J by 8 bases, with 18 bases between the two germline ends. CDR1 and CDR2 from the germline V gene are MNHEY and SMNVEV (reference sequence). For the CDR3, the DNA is TGTGCCAGCAGTAGCGGGACGGAGCTATGGGGCTACACCTTC. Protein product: CASSSGTELWGYTF.

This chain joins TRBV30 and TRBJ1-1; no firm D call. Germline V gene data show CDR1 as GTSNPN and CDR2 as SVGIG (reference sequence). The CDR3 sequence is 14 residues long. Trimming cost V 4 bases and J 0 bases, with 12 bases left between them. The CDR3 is CAWTQLKLNTEAFF. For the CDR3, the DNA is TGTGCCTGGACCCAGTTAAAGTTGAACACTGAAGCTTTCTTT.

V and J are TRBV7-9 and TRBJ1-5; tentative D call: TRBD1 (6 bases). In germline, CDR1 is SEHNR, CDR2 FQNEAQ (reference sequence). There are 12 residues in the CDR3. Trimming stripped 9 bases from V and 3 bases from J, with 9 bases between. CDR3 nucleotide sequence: TGTGCCAGTGGACAGACCAATCAGCCCCAGCATTTT. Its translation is CASGQTNQPQHF.

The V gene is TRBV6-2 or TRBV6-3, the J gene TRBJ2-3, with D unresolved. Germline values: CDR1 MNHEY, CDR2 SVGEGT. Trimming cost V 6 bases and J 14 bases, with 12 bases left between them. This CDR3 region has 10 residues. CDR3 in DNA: TGTGCCAGCAGGGCGAGCCAATGGTATTTT. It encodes CASRASQWYF.

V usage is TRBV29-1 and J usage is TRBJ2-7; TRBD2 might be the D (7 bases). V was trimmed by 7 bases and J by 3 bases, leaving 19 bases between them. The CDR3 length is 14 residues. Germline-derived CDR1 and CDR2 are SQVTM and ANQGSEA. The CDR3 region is CSAWGGGTNYEQYF. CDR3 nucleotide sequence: TGCAGCGCCTGGGGGGGCGGTACAAACTACGAGCAGTACTTC.

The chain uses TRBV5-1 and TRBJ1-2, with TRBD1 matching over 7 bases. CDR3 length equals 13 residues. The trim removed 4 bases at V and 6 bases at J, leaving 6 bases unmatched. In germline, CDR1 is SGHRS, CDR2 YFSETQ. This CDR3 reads CASSRMTGNGYTF. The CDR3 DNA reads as TGCGCCAGCAGCCGGATGACAGGGAATGGCTACACCTTC.

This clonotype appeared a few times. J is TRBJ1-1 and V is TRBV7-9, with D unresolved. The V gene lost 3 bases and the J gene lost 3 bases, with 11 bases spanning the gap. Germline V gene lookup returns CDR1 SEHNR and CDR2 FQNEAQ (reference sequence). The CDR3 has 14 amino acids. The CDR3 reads CASSLGRPHTEAFF. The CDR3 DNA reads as TGTGCCAGCAGCTTGGGCCGTCCACACACTGAAGCTTTCTTT.

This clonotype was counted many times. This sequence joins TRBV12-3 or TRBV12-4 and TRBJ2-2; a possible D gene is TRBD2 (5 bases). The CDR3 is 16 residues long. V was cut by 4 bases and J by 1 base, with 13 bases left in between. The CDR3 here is CASSSGLERNTGELFF. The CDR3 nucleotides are TGTGCCAGCAGTTCCGGACTGGAACGGAACACCGGGGAGCTGTTTTTT.

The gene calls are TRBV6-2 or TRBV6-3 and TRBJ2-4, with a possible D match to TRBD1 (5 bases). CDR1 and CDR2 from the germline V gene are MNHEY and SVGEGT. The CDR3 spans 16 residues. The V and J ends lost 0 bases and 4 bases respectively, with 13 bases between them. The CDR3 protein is CASSYSGARAKNIQYF. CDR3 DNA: TGTGCCAGCAGTTACTCTGGGGCCAGGGCTAAAAACATTCAGTACTTC.

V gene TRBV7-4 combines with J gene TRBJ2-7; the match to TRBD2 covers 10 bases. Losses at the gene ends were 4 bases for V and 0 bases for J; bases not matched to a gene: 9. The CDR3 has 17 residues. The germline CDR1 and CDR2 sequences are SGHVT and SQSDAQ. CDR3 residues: CASSYQQSSGSSYEQYF. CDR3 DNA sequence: TGTGCCAGCAGCTACCAGCAGTCTAGCGGGAGCTCCTACGAGCAGTACTTC.

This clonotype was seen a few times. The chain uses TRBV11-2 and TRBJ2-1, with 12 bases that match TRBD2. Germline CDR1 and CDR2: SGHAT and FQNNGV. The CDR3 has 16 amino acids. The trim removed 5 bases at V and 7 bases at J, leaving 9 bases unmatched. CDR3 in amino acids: CASSPVLAGGLNEQFF. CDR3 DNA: TGTGCCAGCAGCCCAGTCCTAGCGGGAGGGCTAAATGAGCAGTTCTTC.

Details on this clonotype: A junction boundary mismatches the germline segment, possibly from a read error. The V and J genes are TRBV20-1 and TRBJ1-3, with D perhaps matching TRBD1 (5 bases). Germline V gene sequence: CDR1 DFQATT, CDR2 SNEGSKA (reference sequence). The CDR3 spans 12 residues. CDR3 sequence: CGGASSGNIIYF. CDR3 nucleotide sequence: TGCGGAGGGGCATCGTCTGGAAACATCATATATTTT.

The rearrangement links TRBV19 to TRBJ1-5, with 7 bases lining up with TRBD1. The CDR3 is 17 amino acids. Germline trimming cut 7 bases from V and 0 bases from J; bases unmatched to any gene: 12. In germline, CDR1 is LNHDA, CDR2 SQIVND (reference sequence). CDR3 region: CASISRGTDDSNQPQHF. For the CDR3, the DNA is TGTGCCAGTATATCCAGAGGGACAGACGATAGCAATCAGCCCCAGCATTTT.

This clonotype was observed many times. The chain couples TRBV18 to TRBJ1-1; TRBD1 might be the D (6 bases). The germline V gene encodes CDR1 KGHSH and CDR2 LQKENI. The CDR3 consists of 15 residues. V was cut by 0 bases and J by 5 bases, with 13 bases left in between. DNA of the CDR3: TGTGCCAGCTCACCACCGTGGGGGCTGGGAACTGAAGCTTTCTTT. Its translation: CASSPPWGLGTEAFF.

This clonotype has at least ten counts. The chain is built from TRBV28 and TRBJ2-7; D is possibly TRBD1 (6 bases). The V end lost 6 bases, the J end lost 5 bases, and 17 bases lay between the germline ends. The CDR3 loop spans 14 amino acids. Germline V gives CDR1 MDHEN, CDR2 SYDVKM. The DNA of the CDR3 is TGTGCCAGCAGCCCTTCCAGGGGCCGCAACGAGCAGTACTTC. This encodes CASSPSRGRNEQYF.

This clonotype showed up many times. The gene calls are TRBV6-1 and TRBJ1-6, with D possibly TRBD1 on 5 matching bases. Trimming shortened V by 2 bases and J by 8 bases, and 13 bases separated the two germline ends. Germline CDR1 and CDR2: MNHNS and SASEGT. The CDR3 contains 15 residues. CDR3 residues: CASSESGLGDSPLHF. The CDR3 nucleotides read TGTGCCAGCAGTGAATCGGGACTCGGGGATTCACCCCTCCACTTT.

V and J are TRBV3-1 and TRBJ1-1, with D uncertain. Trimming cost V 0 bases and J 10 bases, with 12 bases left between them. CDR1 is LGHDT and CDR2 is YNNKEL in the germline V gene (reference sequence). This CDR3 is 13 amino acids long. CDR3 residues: CASSQDYGSGAFF. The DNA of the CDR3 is TGTGCCAGCAGCCAAGATTATGGTAGTGGAGCTTTCTTT.

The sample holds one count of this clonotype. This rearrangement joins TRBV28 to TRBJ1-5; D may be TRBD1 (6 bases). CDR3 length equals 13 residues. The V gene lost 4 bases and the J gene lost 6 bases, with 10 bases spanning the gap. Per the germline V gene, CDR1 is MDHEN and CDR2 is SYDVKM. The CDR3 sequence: CASSYRVVQPQHF. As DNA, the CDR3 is TGTGCCAGCAGTTACAGGGTAGTTCAGCCCCAGCATTTT.

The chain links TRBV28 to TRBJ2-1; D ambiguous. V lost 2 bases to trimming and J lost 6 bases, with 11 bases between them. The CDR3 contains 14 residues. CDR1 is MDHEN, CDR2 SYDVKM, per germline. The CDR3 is CASSLLRTCNEQFF. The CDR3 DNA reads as TGTGCCAGCAGTTTACTACGGACCTGCAATGAGCAGTTCTTC.

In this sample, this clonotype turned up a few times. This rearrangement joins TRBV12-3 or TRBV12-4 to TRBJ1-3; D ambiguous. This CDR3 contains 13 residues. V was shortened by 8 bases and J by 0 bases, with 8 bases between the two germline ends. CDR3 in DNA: TGTGCCAGCCCATCCCTCTCTGGAAACACCATATATTTT. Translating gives CASPSLSGNTIYF.

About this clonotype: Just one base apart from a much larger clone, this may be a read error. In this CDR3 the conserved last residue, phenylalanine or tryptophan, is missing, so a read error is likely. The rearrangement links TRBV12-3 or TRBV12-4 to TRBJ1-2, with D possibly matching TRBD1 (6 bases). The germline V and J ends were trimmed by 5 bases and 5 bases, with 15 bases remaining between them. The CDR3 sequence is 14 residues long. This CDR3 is CASSTHREGYGYTL. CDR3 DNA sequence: TGTGCCAGCAGTACCCACAGGGAAGGGTATGGCTACACCCTC.

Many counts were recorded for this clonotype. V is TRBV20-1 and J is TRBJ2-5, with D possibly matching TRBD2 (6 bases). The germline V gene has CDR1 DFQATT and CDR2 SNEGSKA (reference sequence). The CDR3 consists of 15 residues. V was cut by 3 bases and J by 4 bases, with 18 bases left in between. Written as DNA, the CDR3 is TGCAGTGCTAGGGGGCCCAGGGACTTCCTAGAGACCCAGTACTTC. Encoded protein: CSARGPRDFLETQYF.

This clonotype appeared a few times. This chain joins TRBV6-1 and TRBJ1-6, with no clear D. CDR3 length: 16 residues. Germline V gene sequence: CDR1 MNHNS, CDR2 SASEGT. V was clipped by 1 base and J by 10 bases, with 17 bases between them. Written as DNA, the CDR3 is TGTGCCAGCAGTGAAGAGTTTGCGGGGAAAGGGTCACCCCTCCACTTT. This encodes CASSEEFAGKGSPLHF.